One T cell receptor (beta chain) is described in this entry. From the 5' RACE reads, TCRdb lists one entry per CDR3 protein and no DNA. The repertoire table contains about 390,000 distinct CDR3 sequences. Germline V CDR1 and CDR2: SGHKS, YYEKEE (reference sequence). This CDR3 is built from 17 residues. These data originate in a study of T cells expressing NK-cell markers. This TCR was recovered from a woman aged 45-65 years in good health. The specimen was blood T cells: a sorted CD56 or NKG2C T cell subset, CD4+ or CD8+ T cells, or bulk PBMC T cells (not recorded which). The chain recombines TRBV5-5 with TRBJ2-3; TCRdb gives TRBD1 as the D gene, but with no DNA this cannot be confirmed. CDR3 amino acids: CASSRYTDRAEADTQYF.